This T cell receptor beta chain was sequenced during a study of blood T cells in healthy people across ages. Study results and caveats: The study found more naive CD4+ cells and higher diversity in long-lived than aged donors.

A sample-barcoded 5' primer and a J-beta primer mix were used in a second PCR of roughly 7 to 12 cycles. In TCRdb, the 5' RACE reads were re-called with MiXCR into one record per CDR3 protein. The data hold roughly 1,700,000 distinct CDR3 sequences, with roughly 27% observed a single time. The CDR3 is 16 amino acids. V was pared by 0 bases and J by 1 base, with 12 bases between. Germline V gives CDR1 KGHDR, CDR2 SFDVKD. In the case of this clonotype: Antigen unknown.

The clonotype originates from a young woman in good health. This chain links TRBV24-1 with TRBJ2-7; D remains unclear. Material for sequencing was blood. The CDR3 bases are TGTGCCACCAGTGATTTGGAGGTAGTCAGTTCCTACGAGCAGTACTTC. Its protein is CATSDLEVVSSYEQYF.